The rows below give T cell receptor beta chains drawn from one sample of a study of CD8 T cells in Susac syndrome. TCRdb independently ran MiXCR on the immunoSEQ multiplex PCR reads; one entry per CDR3 protein. The data contain about 200,000 distinct CDR3 sequences, roughly 94% of them singletons. The sample comprised CD4+ T cells from PBMCs. The receptor set was obtained from a human donor in good health. Both conserved end residues are part of each CDR3. A D gene is named only where the DNA matches it firmly. Expanded clones are given a class, and other clones once, few, many or no size at all.

>.|.|TRBV18|TRBJ2-7
CASSPPAGNPYEQYF
TGTGCCAGCTCACCACCCGCAGGGAATCCCTACGAGCAGTACTTC
>.|.|TRBV3-1|TRBJ1-1
CASSHQRLGEAFF
TGTGCCAGCAGCCACCAGCGACTCGGTGAAGCTTTCTTT
>TRBD2|.|TRBV7-2|TRBJ2-2
CASSLATSGTGELFF
TGTGCCAGCAGCTTAGCCACTAGCGGGACCGGGGAGCTGTTTTTT
>.|.|TRBV5-4|TRBJ2-7
CASSLSSGFYEQYF
TGTGCCAGCAGCTTGAGTTCAGGTTTCTACGAGCAGTACTTC
>.|.|TRBV27|TRBJ1-6
CASSFRREDSPLHF
TGTGCCAGCAGTTTCCGACGGGAGGATTCACCCCTCCACTTT
>.|once|TRBV9|TRBJ2-7
CASSVTGNRHEQYF
TGTGCCAGCAGCGTTACAGGGAACAGGCACGAGCAGTACTTC
>.|.|TRBV3-1|TRBJ1-2
CASTHLGEDYGYTF
TGTGCCAGCACCCACCTAGGGGAGGACTATGGCTACACCTTC
>.|once|TRBV27|TRBJ1-5
CASSPRGLGSNQPQHF
TGTGCCAGCAGTCCCCGTGGGCTTGGGAGCAATCAGCCCCAGCATTTT
>TRBD2|.|TRBV4-3|TRBJ2-1
CASSQSLQRGGGEQFF
TGCGCCAGCAGCCAATCGCTTCAGCGGGGGGGCGGTGAGCAGTTCTTC
>.|.|TRBV7-2|TRBJ1-5
CASSIRANNQPQHF
TGTGCCAGCAGCATCCGGGCCAACAATCAGCCCCAGCATTTT
>TRBD1|.|TRBV12-3/TRBV12-4|TRBJ1-2
CASSSGTGMGGYTF
TGTGCCAGCAGTTCCGGGACAGGGATGGGTGGCTACACCTTC
>TRBD1|.|TRBV3-1|TRBJ1-5
CASSHGTGGGQPQHF
TGTGCCAGCAGCCACGGGACAGGGGGCGGTCAGCCCCAGCATTTT
>TRBD2|.|TRBV10-3|TRBJ2-1
CAISPSGGDVNEQFF
TGTGCCATCAGTCCAAGCGGGGGGGATGTTAATGAGCAGTTCTTC
>.|.|TRBV29-1|TRBJ1-1
CSVIKVTEAFF
TGCAGCGTTATTAAAGTCACTGAAGCTTTCTTT
>.|few|TRBV12-3/TRBV12-4|TRBJ2-1
CASSLGVEQFF
TGTGCCAGCAGCCTAGGGGTTGAGCAGTTCTTC
>TRBD1|.|TRBV20-1|TRBJ2-2
CSATGGSNTGELFF
TGCAGTGCTACAGGGGGCTCGAACACCGGGGAGCTGTTTTTT
>.|.|TRBV3-1|TRBJ2-2
CASSPRQSTGELFF
TGTGCCAGCAGCCCCCGACAGTCCACCGGGGAGCTGTTTTTT
>.|.|TRBV6-5|TRBJ2-1
CASSYSRQAQYNEQFF
TGTGCCAGCAGTTACTCGAGACAGGCCCAATACAATGAGCAGTTCTTC
>.|.|TRBV9|TRBJ1-2
CASSVSGTDYGYTF
TGTGCCAGCAGCGTCTCCGGGACGGACTATGGCTACACCTTC
>.|.|TRBV9|TRBJ2-1
CASSVAGLDLNEQFF
TGTGCCAGCAGCGTAGCCGGACTGGACCTCAATGAGCAGTTCTTC
>TRBD2|.|TRBV3-1|TRBJ2-1
CASSQLGTRVEQFF
TGTGCCAGCAGCCAACTCGGGACTAGAGTTGAGCAGTTCTTC
>.|.|TRBV29-1|TRBJ1-1
CSVEWAGTEAFF
TGCAGCGTTGAATGGGCGGGGACTGAAGCTTTCTTT
>.|.|TRBV30|TRBJ2-5
CAWSVVQGRETQYF
TGTGCCTGGAGTGTAGTTCAGGGCCGGGAGACCCAGTACTTC
>TRBD2|.|TRBV5-1|TRBJ2-1
CASSSARLAGSNEQFF
TGCGCCAGCAGCTCCGCCCGACTAGCGGGAAGCAATGAGCAGTTCTTC
>TRBD1|.|TRBV28|TRBJ1-5
CASSPGTGIYQPQHF
TGTGCCAGCAGTCCGGGGACAGGGATTTACCAGCCCCAGCATTTT